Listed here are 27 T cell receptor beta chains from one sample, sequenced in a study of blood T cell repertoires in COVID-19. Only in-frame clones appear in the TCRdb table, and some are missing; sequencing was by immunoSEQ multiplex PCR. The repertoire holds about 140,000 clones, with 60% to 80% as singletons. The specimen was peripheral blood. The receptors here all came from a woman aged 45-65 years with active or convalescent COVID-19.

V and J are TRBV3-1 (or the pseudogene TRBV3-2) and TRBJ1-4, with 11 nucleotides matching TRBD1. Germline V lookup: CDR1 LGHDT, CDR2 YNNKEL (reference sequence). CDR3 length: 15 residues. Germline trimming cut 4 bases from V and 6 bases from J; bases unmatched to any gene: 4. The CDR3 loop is CASSPRTGGDEKLFF. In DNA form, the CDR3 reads TGTGCCAGCAGCCCTCGGACAGGGGGCGATGAAAAACTGTTTTTT.

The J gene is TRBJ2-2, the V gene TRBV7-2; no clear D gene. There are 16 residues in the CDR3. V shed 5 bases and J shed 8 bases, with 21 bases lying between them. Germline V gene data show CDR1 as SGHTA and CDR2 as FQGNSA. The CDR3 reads CASSPPRVATPGELFF. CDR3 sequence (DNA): TGTGCCAGCAGCCCACCCCGAGTAGCAACTCCAGGGGAGCTGTTTTTT.

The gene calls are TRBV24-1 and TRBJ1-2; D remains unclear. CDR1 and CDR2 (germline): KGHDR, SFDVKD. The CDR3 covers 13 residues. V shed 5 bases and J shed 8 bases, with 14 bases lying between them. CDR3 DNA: TGTGCCACCAGTGGGCCGGGAAGCGGCGGCTACACCTTC. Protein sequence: CATSGPGSGGYTF.

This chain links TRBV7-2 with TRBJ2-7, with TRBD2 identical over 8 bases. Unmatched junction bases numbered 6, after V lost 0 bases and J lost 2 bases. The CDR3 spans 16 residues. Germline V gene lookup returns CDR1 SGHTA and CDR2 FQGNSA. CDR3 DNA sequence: TGTGCCAGCAGCTTAGCTGGCGGGGGGCCAGCCTACGAGCAGTACTTC. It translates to CASSLAGGGPAYEQYF. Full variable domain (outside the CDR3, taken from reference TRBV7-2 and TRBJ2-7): GAGVSQSPSNKVTEKGKDVELRCDPISGHTALYWYRQSLGQGLEFLIYFQGNSAPDKSGLPSDRFSAERTGGSVSTLTIQRTQQEDSAVYLCASSLAGGGPAYEQYFGPGTRLTVT.

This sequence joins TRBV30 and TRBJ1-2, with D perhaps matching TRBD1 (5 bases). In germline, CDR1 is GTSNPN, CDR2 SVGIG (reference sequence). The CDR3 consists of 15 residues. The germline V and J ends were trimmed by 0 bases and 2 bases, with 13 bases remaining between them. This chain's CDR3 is CAWSVWGRENYGYTF. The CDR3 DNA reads TGTGCCTGGAGTGTCTGGGGGAGGGAGAACTATGGCTACACCTTC.

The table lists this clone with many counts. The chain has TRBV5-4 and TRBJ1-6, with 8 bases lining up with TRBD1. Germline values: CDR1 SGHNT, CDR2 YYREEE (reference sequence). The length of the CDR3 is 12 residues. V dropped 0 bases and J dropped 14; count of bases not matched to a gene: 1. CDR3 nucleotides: TGTGCCAGCAGCTTGGACAGGGGGTCCCTCCACTTT. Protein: CASSLDRGSLHF.

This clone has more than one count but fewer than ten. CDR3 in amino acids: CAISGSGTGGFNGYTF. The CDR3 bases are TGTGCCATCAGTGGCTCCGGGACAGGGGGCTTCAATGGCTACACCTTC. The chain is built from TRBV10-3 and TRBJ1-2; 12 nucleotides match TRBD1. The germline gives CDR1 ENHRY, CDR2 SYGVKD. Trimming removed 4 bases from V and 6 bases from J; junction bases left unmatched: 9. CDR3 length: 16 residues.

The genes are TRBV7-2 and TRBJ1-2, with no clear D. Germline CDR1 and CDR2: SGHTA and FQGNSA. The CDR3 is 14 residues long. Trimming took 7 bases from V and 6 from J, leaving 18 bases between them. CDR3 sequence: CASTLNRGRDGYTF. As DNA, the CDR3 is TGTGCCAGCACCCTGAATAGAGGGAGGGATGGCTACACCTTC.

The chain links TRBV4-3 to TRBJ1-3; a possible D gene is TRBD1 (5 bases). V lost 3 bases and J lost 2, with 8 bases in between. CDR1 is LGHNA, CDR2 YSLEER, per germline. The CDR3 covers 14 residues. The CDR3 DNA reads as TGCGCCAGCAGCCACGCAGGGCCTGGAAACACCATATATTTT. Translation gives CASSHAGPGNTIYF.

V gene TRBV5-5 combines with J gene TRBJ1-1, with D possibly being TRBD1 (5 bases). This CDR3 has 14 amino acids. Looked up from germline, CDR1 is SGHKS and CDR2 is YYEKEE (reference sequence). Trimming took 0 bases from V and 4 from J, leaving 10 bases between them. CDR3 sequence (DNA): TGTGCCAGCAGCTTGGCCGGGGGGGTCACTGAAGCTTTCTTT. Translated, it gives CASSLAGGVTEAFF.

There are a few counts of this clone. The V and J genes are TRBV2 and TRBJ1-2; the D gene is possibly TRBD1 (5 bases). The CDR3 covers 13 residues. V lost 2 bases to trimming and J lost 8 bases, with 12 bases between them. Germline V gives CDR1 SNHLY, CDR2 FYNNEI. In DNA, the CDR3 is TGTGCCAGCAGTGAATGGCGACCAGGGGGCTACACCTTC. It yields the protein CASSEWRPGGYTF. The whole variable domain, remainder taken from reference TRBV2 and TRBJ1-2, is EPEVTQTPSHQVTQMGQEVILRCVPISNHLYFYWYRQILGQKVEFLVSFYNNEISEKSEIFDDQFSVERPDGSNFTLKIRSTKLEDSAMYFCASSEWRPGGYTFGSGTRLTVV.

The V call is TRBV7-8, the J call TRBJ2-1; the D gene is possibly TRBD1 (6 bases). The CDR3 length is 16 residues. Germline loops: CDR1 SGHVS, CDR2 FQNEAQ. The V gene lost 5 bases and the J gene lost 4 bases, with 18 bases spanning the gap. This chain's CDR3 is CASSKHYRADYNEQFF. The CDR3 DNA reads TGTGCCAGCAGCAAACACTACAGGGCGGATTACAATGAGCAGTTCTTC.

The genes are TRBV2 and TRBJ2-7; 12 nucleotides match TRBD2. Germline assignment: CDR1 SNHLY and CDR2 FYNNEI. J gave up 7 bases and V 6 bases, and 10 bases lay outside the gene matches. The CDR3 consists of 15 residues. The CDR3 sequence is CASRLLAGGPGEQYF. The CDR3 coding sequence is TGTGCCAGCAGACTTCTAGCGGGAGGGCCGGGAGAGCAGTACTTC.

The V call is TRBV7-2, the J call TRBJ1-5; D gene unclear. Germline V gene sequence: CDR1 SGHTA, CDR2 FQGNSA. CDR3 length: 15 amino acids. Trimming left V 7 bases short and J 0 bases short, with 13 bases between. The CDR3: CASNPEGHSNQPQHF. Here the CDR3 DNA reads TGTGCCAGCAACCCAGAGGGCCATAGCAATCAGCCCCAGCATTTT.

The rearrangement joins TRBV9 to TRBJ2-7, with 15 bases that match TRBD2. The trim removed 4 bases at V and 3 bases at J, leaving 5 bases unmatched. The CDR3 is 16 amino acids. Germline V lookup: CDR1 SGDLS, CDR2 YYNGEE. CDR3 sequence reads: CASSPRGLAGGYEQYF. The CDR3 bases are TGTGCCAGCAGCCCACGGGGACTAGCGGGAGGCTACGAGCAGTACTTC. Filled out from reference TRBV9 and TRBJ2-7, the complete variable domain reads DSGVTQTPKHLITATGQRVTLRCSPRSGDLSVYWYQQSLDQGLQFLIQYYNGEERAKGNILERFSAQQFPDLHSELNLSSLELGDSALYFCASSPRGLAGGYEQYFGPGTRLTVT.

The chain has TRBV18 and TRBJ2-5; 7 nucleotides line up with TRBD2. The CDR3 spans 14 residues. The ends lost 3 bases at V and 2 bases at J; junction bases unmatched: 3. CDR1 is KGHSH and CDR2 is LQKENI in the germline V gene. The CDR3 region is CASSPRTRQETQYF. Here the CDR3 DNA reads TGTGCCAGCTCACCCAGGACTAGGCAAGAGACCCAGTACTTC.

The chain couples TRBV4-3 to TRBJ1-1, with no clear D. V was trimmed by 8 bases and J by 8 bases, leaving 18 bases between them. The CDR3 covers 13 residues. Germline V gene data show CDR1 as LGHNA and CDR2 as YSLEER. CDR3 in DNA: TGCGCCAGCGCGTTAACCTCCAACGCCGAAGCTTTCTTT. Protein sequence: CASALTSNAEAFF.

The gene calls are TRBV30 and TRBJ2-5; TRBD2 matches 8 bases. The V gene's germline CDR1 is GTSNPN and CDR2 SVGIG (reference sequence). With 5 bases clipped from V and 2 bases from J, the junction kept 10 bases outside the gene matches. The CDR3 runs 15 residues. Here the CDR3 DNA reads TGTGCCTGGGTGGAGCGGGGGCGTGTTCAAGAGACCCAGTACTTC. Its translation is CAWVERGRVQETQYF.

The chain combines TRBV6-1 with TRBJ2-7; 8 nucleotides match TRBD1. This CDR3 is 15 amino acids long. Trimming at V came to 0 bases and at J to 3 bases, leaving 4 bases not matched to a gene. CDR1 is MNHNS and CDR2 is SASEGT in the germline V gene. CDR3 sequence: CASSEAWTGLYEQYF. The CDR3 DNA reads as TGTGCCAGCAGTGAAGCTTGGACAGGGCTCTACGAGCAGTACTTC.

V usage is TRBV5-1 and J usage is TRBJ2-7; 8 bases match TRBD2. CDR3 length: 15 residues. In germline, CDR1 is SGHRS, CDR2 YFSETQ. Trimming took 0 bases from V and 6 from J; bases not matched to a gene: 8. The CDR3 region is CASSLDGLAGSEQYF. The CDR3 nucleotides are TGCGCCAGCAGCTTGGACGGACTAGCAGGATCCGAGCAGTACTTC. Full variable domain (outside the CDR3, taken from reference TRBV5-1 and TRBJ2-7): KAGVTQTPRYLIKTRGQQVTLSCSPISGHRSVSWYQQTPGQGLQFLFEYFSETQRNKGNFPGRFSGRQFSNSRSEMNVSTLELGDSALYLCASSLDGLAGSEQYFGPGTRLTVT.

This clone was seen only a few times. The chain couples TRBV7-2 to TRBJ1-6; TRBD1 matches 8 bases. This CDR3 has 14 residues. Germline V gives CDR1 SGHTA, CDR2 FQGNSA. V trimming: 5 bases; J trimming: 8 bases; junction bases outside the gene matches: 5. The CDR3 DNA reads TGTGCCAGCAGCCAGCAGGGGGCTTATTCACCCCTCCACTTT. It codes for CASSQQGAYSPLHF. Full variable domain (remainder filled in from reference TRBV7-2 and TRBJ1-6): GAGVSQSPSNKVTEKGKDVELRCDPISGHTALYWYRQSLGQGLEFLIYFQGNSAPDKSGLPSDRFSAERTGGSVSTLTIQRTQQEDSAVYLCASSQQGAYSPLHFGNGTRLTVT.

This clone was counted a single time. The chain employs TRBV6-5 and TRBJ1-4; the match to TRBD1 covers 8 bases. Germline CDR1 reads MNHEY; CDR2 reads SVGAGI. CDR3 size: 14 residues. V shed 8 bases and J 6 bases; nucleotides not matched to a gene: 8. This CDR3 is CASVSGQGYEKLFF. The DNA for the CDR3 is TGTGCCAGCGTTTCTGGACAGGGTTATGAAAAACTGTTTTTT.

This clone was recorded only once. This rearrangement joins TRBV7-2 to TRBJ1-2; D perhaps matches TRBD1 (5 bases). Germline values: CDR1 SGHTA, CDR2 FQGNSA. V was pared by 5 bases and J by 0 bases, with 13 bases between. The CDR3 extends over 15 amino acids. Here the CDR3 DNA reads TGTGCCAGCAGCATGACACGGGGGACTAACTATGGCTACACCTTC. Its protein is CASSMTRGTNYGYTF.

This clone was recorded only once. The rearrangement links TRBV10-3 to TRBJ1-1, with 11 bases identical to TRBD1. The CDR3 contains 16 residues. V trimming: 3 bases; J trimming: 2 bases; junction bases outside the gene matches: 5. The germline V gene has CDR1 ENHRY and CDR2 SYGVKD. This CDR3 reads CAISDGTGGGNTEAFF. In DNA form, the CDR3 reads TGTGCCATCAGTGATGGGACAGGGGGGGGAAACACTGAAGCTTTCTTT.

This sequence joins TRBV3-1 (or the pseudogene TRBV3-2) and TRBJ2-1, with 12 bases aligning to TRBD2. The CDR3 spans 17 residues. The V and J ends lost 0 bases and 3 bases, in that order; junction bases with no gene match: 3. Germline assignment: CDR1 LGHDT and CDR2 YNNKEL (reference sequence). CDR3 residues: CASSQDLAGGRYNEQFF. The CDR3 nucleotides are TGTGCCAGCAGCCAAGATCTAGCGGGGGGGCGCTACAATGAGCAGTTCTTC.

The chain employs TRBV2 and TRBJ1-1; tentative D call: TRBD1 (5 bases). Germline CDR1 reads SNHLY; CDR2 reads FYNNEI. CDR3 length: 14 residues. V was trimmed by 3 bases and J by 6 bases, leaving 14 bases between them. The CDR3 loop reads CASSEVAGRPEAFF. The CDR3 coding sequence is TGTGCCAGCAGTGAGGTCGCAGGGAGGCCTGAAGCTTTCTTT.

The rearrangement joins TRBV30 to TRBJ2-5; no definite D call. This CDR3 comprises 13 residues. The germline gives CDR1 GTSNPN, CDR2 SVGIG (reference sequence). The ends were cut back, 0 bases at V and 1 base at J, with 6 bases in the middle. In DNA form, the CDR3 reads TGTGCCTGGAGTGTGGGCAGCCAAGAGACCCAGTACTTC. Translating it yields CAWSVGSQETQYF.